The sample holds a few counts of the clone carrying this T cell receptor beta chain. What it binds is unknown. V was clipped by 6 bases and J by 1 base, with 19 bases between them. The CDR3 spans 17 residues. Germline V CDR1 and CDR2: MDHEN, SYDVKM. The treatment was: approximately nine-day PBMC culture with coronavirus spike peptide pools or control peptides (ViraFEST assay). This entry comes from a study of vaccination and CD4 T cells after COVID-19. Overall study context: Samples were taken after vaccination, a median of approximately 73 days after dose two, with a range of 14 to 241.

Cultured CD4+ T-cell DNA underwent Oncomine TCR Beta short-read sequencing. From cultured CD4+ T cells, genomic DNA was extracted. TCRdb independently ran MiXCR on the PCR reads; one entry per CDR3 protein. Seen here are 9,700 or so distinct CDR3 sequences, more than 60% observed once, and the top ten hold 37%. This chain joins TRBV28 and TRBJ1-5; weak D call: TRBD1 (6 bases). Sequenced material: CD4+ T cells from blood, cultured in vitro. This receptor was obtained from a human donor who had recovered from COVID-19. The CDR3 DNA follows: TGTGCCAGCAGACCCCCGAACAGGGTACGGAGCAATCAGCCCCAGCATTTT. This encodes CASRPPNRVRSNQPQHF.